The T cell receptor beta chain described here comes from a study of shared clonotypes between healthy human individuals. In germline, CDR1 is MGHRA, CDR2 YSYEKL. V lost 1 base to trimming and J lost 0 bases; unmatched junction nucleotides: 10. The length of the CDR3 is 19 residues. Details on this clone: The antigen remains unidentified.

General study results and limits: A reduction in generation probabilities was seen for non-shared clonotypes relative to those shared by all four donors. Only blood was sampled, and tissue TCR repertoires likely differ from blood ones.

Produced via immunoSEQ multiplex PCR; TCRdb's table is partial and in-frame only. Of about 2,100,000 clones listed, 85% to 95% are singletons. Naive CD8 populations comprised CD45RO-negative cells positively selected for CCR7, excluding terminally differentiated effector memory CD45RA+ cells. This sequence was found in a man between 18 and 29 years old in good health. Some clones in this sample may be carry-over from other donors' samples. The sequencing input was naive CD8+ T cells from PBMCs. J is TRBJ2-1 and V is TRBV4-1, with 9 bases matching TRBD2. This CDR3 is CASSQVREGYRGSYNEQFF. In DNA, the CDR3 is TGCGCCAGCAGCCAAGTGCGGGAGGGCTACCGCGGCTCCTACAATGAGCAGTTCTTC.